This T cell receptor (beta chain) came from a study of CD8+ T cells in alopecia areata. Sequencing relied on a cDNA template that was reverse transcribed from extracted RNA. This table comes from immunoSEQ multiplex PCR, and its TCRdb copy is limited to in-frame clones, with some not included. The sample contains around 250,000 clones, about two thirds of which appear only once. Lesional scalp punch biopsies and peripheral blood came from alopecia areata patients. Germline values: CDR1 SGHRS, CDR2 YFSETQ. Trimming pared 4 bases from V and 1 base from J, leaving 15 bases between. There are 15 residues in the CDR3. Study conclusions and caveats: Scalp sequencing captures resident alphabeta T cells of normal skin too.

Turning to this clone: Antigen specificity is unknown.

This TCR derives from a human donor with alopecia areata. This sequence joins TRBV5-1 and TRBJ2-7; D possibly corresponds to TRBD1 (6 bases). This specimen was CD4+ T cells sorted from blood, taken at week 0. The CDR3 sequence is CASSQDGGRSYEQYF. The CDR3 DNA is TGCGCCAGCAGCCAGGATGGGGGCAGATCCTACGAGCAGTACTTC.